A single sample gave rise to the 26 T cell receptor beta chains below, sequenced in a study of blood T cell repertoires in COVID-19. Some clones are missing from TCRdb's copy, which holds only in-frame ones; the method was immunoSEQ multiplex PCR. The top ten hold approximately 7.1% of the sample, which has some 50,000 clones, roughly 84% seen once. Source material: peripheral blood. The receptors originated from a human donor in a cohort sampled during active COVID-19.

This chain links TRBV7-2 with TRBJ2-7, with TRBD1 matching 9 bases. Germline assignment: CDR1 SGHTA and CDR2 FQGNSA. The ends lost 5 bases at V and 2 bases at J; junction bases unmatched: 7. This CDR3 comprises 15 residues. CDR3 in DNA: TGTGCCAGCAGCCTGACGGGACAGGGTCCCTACGAGCAGTACTTC. Translating it yields CASSLTGQGPYEQYF.

This clone was recorded only once. The V and J genes are TRBV7-2 and TRBJ1-4, with D unresolved. Trimming pared 1 base from V and 4 bases from J, leaving 7 bases between. Germline values: CDR1 SGHTA, CDR2 FQGNSA. This CDR3 has 14 residues. CDR3 in DNA: TGTGCCAGCAGCTTAGATCGGTATAATGAAAAACTGTTTTTT. It specifies CASSLDRYNEKLFF.

The V gene is TRBV11-3, the J gene TRBJ2-7; D is possibly TRBD2 (6 bases). Trimming stripped 5 bases from V and 4 bases from J, with 12 bases between. Germline lookup yields CDR1 SGHNT and CDR2 YENEEA. This CDR3 comprises 13 residues. CDR3 sequence: CASSPSGEYEQYF. CDR3 nucleotides: TGTGCCAGCAGCCCTTCGGGAGAATACGAGCAGTACTTC.

This clone showed up just once. The rearrangement uses TRBV4-3 and TRBJ2-2; no definite D call. This CDR3 spans 15 amino acids. V was trimmed by 1 base and J by 2 bases, leaving 8 bases between them. Per the germline V gene, CDR1 is LGHNA and CDR2 is YSLEER. The CDR3 here is CASSQGPENTGELFF. DNA of the CDR3: TGCGCCAGCAGCCAAGGTCCAGAAAACACCGGGGAGCTGTTTTTT.

The rearrangement joins TRBV19 to TRBJ2-3; no clear D. The CDR3 is made up of 16 amino acids. V lost 3 bases and J 1 base, leaving 14 bases between the germline ends. Germline CDR1 reads LNHDA; CDR2 reads SQIVND (reference sequence). CDR3 residues: CASSIGPTAGTDTQYF. The CDR3 DNA is TGTGCCAGTAGTATTGGTCCCACGGCGGGCACAGATACGCAGTATTTT.

The chain employs TRBV28 and TRBJ2-7; D may be TRBD1 (6 bases). In germline, CDR1 is MDHEN, CDR2 SYDVKM. The CDR3 has 12 amino acids. V shed 6 bases and J shed 3 bases, with 9 bases lying between them. For the CDR3, the DNA is TGTGCCAGCAGCCTGACAGGCTACGAGCAGTACTTC. Residues: CASSLTGYEQYF.

V gene TRBV28 combines with J gene TRBJ1-5; 7 nucleotides match TRBD1. This CDR3 region has 16 residues. The junction had 14 bases not matched to a gene; V was cut back by 5 bases and J by 7 bases. The germline V gene encodes CDR1 MDHEN and CDR2 SYDVKM. The CDR3 is CASSSYRQGQQQPQHF. The CDR3 coding sequence is TGTGCCAGCAGTAGCTATCGACAGGGTCAACAACAGCCCCAGCATTTT.

This chain connects TRBV3-1 (or the pseudogene TRBV3-2) to TRBJ1-6, with D perhaps TRBD1 (5 bases). V was clipped by 3 bases and J by 6 bases, with 9 bases between them. The germline gives CDR1 LGHDT, CDR2 YNNKEL (reference sequence). The CDR3 covers 14 residues. In DNA, the CDR3 is TGTGCCAGCAGCCACTCAGGGTCTAATTCACCCCTCCACTTT. This encodes CASSHSGSNSPLHF.

V and J are TRBV5-5 and TRBJ2-2; weak D call: TRBD1 (5 bases). This CDR3 has 14 residues. V lost 4 bases and J 3 bases, leaving 10 bases between the germline ends. CDR1 is SGHKS and CDR2 is YYEKEE in the germline V gene (reference sequence). DNA of the CDR3: TGTGCCAGCAGCCGCGACAGATACACCGGGGAGCTGTTTTTT. Translated: CASSRDRYTGELFF.

The chain employs TRBV2 and TRBJ1-1; D not certain. CDR3 length: 13 residues. V was shortened by 3 bases and J by 3 bases, with 8 bases between the two germline ends. Germline-derived CDR1 and CDR2 are SNHLY and FYNNEI. The DNA for the CDR3 is TGTGCCAGCAGTGAGTATCGTGACACTGAAGCTTTCTTT. Translating it yields CASSEYRDTEAFF.

The V and J genes are TRBV19 and TRBJ2-2, with 7 bases lining up with TRBD2. The CDR3 length is 15 residues. Trimming cost V 6 bases and J 1 base; bases outside gene matches: 5. From germline, CDR1 is LNHDA and CDR2 SQIVND (reference sequence). CDR3 protein: CASSWDYLNTGELFF. The CDR3 DNA follows: TGTGCCAGTAGCTGGGACTACCTGAACACCGGGGAGCTGTTTTTT.

A single count supports this clone. The chain recombines TRBV18 with TRBJ2-6; D is ambiguous. The CDR3 covers 15 residues. Trimming left V 2 bases short and J 0 bases short, with 5 bases between. Looked up from germline, CDR1 is KGHSH and CDR2 is LQKENI. The DNA of the CDR3 is TGTGCCAGCTCACCAGGGCGCTCTGGGGCCAACGTCCTGACTTTC. Translating it yields CASSPGRSGANVLTF.

As for this clone: The same CDR3 arises from other DNA sequences in this sample as well. V usage is TRBV5-1 and J usage is TRBJ2-1, with TRBD1 matching over 8 bases. V trimming: 0 bases; J trimming: 4 bases; junction bases outside the gene matches: 3. CDR1 and CDR2 (germline): SGHRS, YFSETQ. CDR3 size: 15 residues. CDR3: CASSLGQGAYNEQFF. The CDR3, as DNA: TGCGCCAGCAGCTTGGGCCAGGGGGCGTACAATGAGCAGTTCTTC.

V and J are TRBV30 and TRBJ1-5; 9 nucleotides match TRBD1. This CDR3 spans 14 amino acids. Trimming removed 3 bases from V and 5 bases from J; junction bases left unmatched: 5. Germline values: CDR1 GTSNPN, CDR2 SVGIG (reference sequence). The CDR3 region is CAWSMGQGHQPQHF. The CDR3 bases are TGTGCCTGGAGCATGGGACAGGGCCATCAGCCCCAGCATTTT. The full variable domain, its missing parts supplied by reference TRBV30 and TRBJ1-5, is SQTIHQWPATLVQPVGSPLSLECTVEGTSNPNLYWYRQAAGRGLQLLFYSVGIGQISSEVPQNLSASRPQDRQFILSSKKLLLSDSGFYLCAWSMGQGHQPQHFGDGTRLSIL.

The chain couples TRBV6-1 to TRBJ1-2; 7 bases fit TRBD1. Trimming removed 2 bases from V and 4 bases from J; junction bases left unmatched: 10. The germline V gene has CDR1 MNHNS and CDR2 SASEGT. CDR3 size: 16 residues. CDR3 sequence (DNA): TGTGCCAGCAGTGAATCCCGAGGGACAGTTACCTATGGCTACACCTTC. Translating gives CASSESRGTVTYGYTF.

This sequence joins TRBV5-1 and TRBJ1-1, with 7 bases lining up with TRBD1. The CDR3 covers 13 residues. The V gene's germline CDR1 is SGHRS and CDR2 YFSETQ. The V gene end was trimmed by 4 bases and the J gene end by 4 bases; junction bases not matched to a gene: 4. CDR3 coding DNA: TGCGCCAGCAGCACACAGGGGACCACTGAAGCTTTCTTT. It codes for CASSTQGTTEAFF.

This sequence joins TRBV19 and TRBJ2-7; D gene unclear. V lost 0 bases and J 5 bases, leaving 11 bases between the germline ends. The germline CDR1 and CDR2 sequences are LNHDA and SQIVND (reference sequence). This CDR3 has 14 amino acids. CDR3 in amino acids: CASSIEASIHEQYF. In DNA, the CDR3 is TGTGCCAGTAGTATAGAGGCAAGTATACACGAGCAGTACTTC.

The chain employs TRBV10-3 and TRBJ2-5; 10 bases map to TRBD1. The CDR3 totals 15 residues. Per germline, CDR1 ENHRY and CDR2 SYGVKD. V lost 6 bases, J lost 3 bases, and 7 bases stayed unmatched. In nucleotides, the CDR3 is TGTGCCATCAGGGGGGACAGGGGATCGGAAGAGACCCAGTACTTC. Amino acid sequence: CAIRGDRGSEETQYF.

This chain uses TRBV28 with TRBJ2-3; 13 positions match TRBD2. Germline values: CDR1 MDHEN, CDR2 SYDVKM. The CDR3 extends over 15 amino acids. Losses at the gene ends were 6 bases for V and 4 bases for J; bases not matched to a gene: 4. The CDR3 bases are TGTGCCAGCAGGATACTAGCGGGAGGGCCAGATACGCAGTATTTT. Translating it yields CASRILAGGPDTQYF.

The chain joins TRBV9 to TRBJ1-1, with D unclear. CDR1 SGDLS and CDR2 YYNGEE come from the germline V gene. Trimming stripped 0 bases from V and 4 bases from J, with 10 bases between. The CDR3 is 14 residues long. The CDR3 spells CASSVGSAITEAFF. The CDR3 DNA sequence: TGTGCCAGCAGCGTAGGTAGCGCTATCACTGAAGCTTTCTTT.

The chain couples TRBV19 to TRBJ2-7; TRBD2 matches at 9 bases. V shed 3 bases and J 0 bases; nucleotides not matched to a gene: 9. The length of the CDR3 is 17 residues. CDR1 is LNHDA, CDR2 SQIVND, per germline (reference sequence). CDR3 in amino acids: CASSISSGRSSSYEQYF. The CDR3 DNA is TGTGCCAGTAGTATCTCCAGCGGGAGGAGCAGCTCCTACGAGCAGTACTTC.

The J gene is TRBJ1-4, the V gene TRBV2; 7 nucleotides match TRBD1. Per the germline V gene, CDR1 is SNHLY and CDR2 is FYNNEI. After removal of 3 bases from V and 5 bases from J, the junction contained 3 bases not matched to a gene. The CDR3 consists of 14 residues. The CDR3 region has the DNA TGTGCCAGCAGTGACCCCAGGGGGAATGAAAAACTGTTTTTT. It is translated as CASSDPRGNEKLFF.

The chain employs TRBV7-2 and TRBJ1-2; the D gene is possibly TRBD1 (6 bases). V lost 0 bases to trimming and J lost 3 bases, with 17 bases between them. Germline-derived CDR1 and CDR2 are SGHTA and FQGNSA. The CDR3 length is 17 residues. The CDR3 DNA sequence: TGTGCCAGCAGCTTAGCCCTGAGTACAGGGTCTGACTATGGCTACACCTTC. Translation: CASSLALSTGSDYGYTF.

DNA for the CDR3: TGTGCCAGCAGTGTATACAGGGGCACTGAAGCTTTCTTT. Protein sequence: CASSVYRGTEAFF. V usage is TRBV27 and J usage is TRBJ1-1; TRBD1 matches 7 bases. The CDR3 loop spans 13 amino acids. Germline assignment: CDR1 MNHEY and CDR2 SMNVEV (reference sequence). V was clipped by 5 bases and J by 4 bases; unmatched bases: 4.

The genes are TRBV19 and TRBJ1-2; weak D call: TRBD1 (6 bases). The V end was cut by 9 bases, the J end by 6 bases, with 17 bases between. The CDR3 spans 13 residues. CDR1 is LNHDA and CDR2 is SQIVND in the germline V gene (reference sequence). This chain's CDR3 is CASDPTGRNGYTF. The CDR3 DNA follows: TGTGCCAGCGACCCTACAGGGCGGAATGGCTACACCTTC.

The chain links TRBV14 to TRBJ1-2; 8 bases agree with TRBD1. The ends lost 4 bases at V and 0 bases at J; junction bases unmatched: 4. The CDR3 has 15 residues. Germline V gene lookup returns CDR1 SGHDN and CDR2 FVKESK. CDR3 protein: CASSRETGANYGYTF. For the CDR3, the DNA is TGTGCCAGCAGCCGGGAGACAGGGGCTAACTATGGCTACACCTTC. The variable domain in full, with the rest retrieved from reference TRBV14 and TRBJ1-2, is EAGVTQFPSHSVIEKGQTVTLRCDPISGHDNLYWYRRVMGKEIKFLLHFVKESKQDESGMPNNRFLAERTGGTYSTLKVQPAELEDSGVYFCASSRETGANYGYTFGSGTRLTVV.